This passage covers 2 T cell receptor beta chains from one sample sequenced in a study of T cells after yellow fever vaccination. TCRdb passed the 5' RACE reads through MiXCR, listing each CDR3 protein once. The table includes some 260,000 distinct CDR3 sequences, roughly 5.2% detected once. The sequencing used CD4+ T cells sorted from PBMCs, collected on the day of the yellow fever booster vaccination. Receptors originate from a man aged 18 to 35 who received the YFV17D yellow fever vaccine.

There are a few counts of this clonotype. The chain couples TRBV5-6 to TRBJ2-3; D not certain. CDR3 length: 13 amino acids. Trimming removed 3 bases at V and 9 bases at J, with 14 bases between. CDR1 is SGHDT and CDR2 is YYEEEE in the germline V gene. The CDR3 sequence is CASSSPSSDTQYF. The DNA of the CDR3 is TGTGCCAGCAGCTCGCCCAGCTCTGACACGCAGTATTTT.

The chain uses TRBV3-1 and TRBJ2-7; 7 bases map to TRBD1. Trimming cost V 2 bases and J 5 bases; bases outside gene matches: 3. Germline V gene lookup returns CDR1 LGHDT and CDR2 YNNKEL (reference sequence). The CDR3 has 13 residues. The CDR3 DNA follows: TGTGCCAGCAGCCAAACAGGGGCAAACGAGCAGTACGTC. It is translated as CASSQTGANEQYV.